The clone carrying this T cell receptor (beta chain) was seen a few times. The CDR3 sequence is 14 residues long. Trimming pared 5 bases from V and 0 bases from J, leaving 14 bases between. Per the germline V gene, CDR1 is SQVTM and CDR2 is ANQGSEA. This entry comes from a study of CD8+ T cells in alopecia areata. cDNA reverse transcribed from extracted RNA served as the sequencing template. TCRdb's table, derived via immunoSEQ multiplex PCR, lists solely in-frame clones and lacks some. The sample includes about 120,000 clones, roughly 50% of them seen just once. The sample taken for sequencing was NKG2D-low CD8+ T cells sorted from blood. This TCR derives from a human donor with alopecia areata. The gene calls are TRBV29-1 and TRBJ2-7, with a tentative D call TRBD2 (5 bases). The CDR3 region has the DNA TGCAGCGTTCATACGCCGGGGAGCTCCTACGAGCAGTACTTC. Amino acids: CSVHTPGSSYEQYF.